This TCR beta chain derives from a study of fetal regulatory T cell absence and autoimmunity. Findings of the study overall: Pancreas TCRs were oligoclonally enriched versus cord blood, some clones over 100-fold.

Germline V gene sequence: CDR1 SEHNR, CDR2 FQNEAQ (reference sequence). The CDR3 runs 14 residues. Trimming removed 2 bases from V and 1 base from J; junction bases left unmatched: 0. Comments on this clone: Its antigen is not known. A read error may be the cause here, since a much bigger clone is one base away.

The table came from immunoSEQ multiplex PCR; TCRdb's copy has only in-frame clones and leaves some out. Counted here are more than 90,000 clones, approximately 79% occurring once; the ten biggest clones make up 1.5% to 2.5%. This chain connects TRBV7-9 to TRBJ2-3; 7 nucleotides agree with TRBD2. The sequenced sample consisted of pancreas tissue. The clonotype comes from a male donor with IPEX syndrome. The CDR3: CASSLLAGTDTQYF. The CDR3 DNA reads as TGTGCCAGCAGCTTACTAGCGGGCACAGATACGCAGTATTTT.